The rows below give T cell receptor beta chains drawn from one sample of a study of T cell changes during pregnancy in multiple sclerosis. Produced via immunoSEQ multiplex PCR; TCRdb's table is partial and in-frame only. The sample shows tens of thousands of clones, roughly 94% of them seen only once. Sequencing was performed on peripheral blood, taken after pregnancy. The receptor set was obtained from a female donor in good health, enrolled as a control in a pregnancy study. Both conserved end residues are part of each CDR3. The D gene is left open where the match is weak. Some rows have no size entry. The others give once, few or many, or a class for an expanded clone.

>NA|TRBV30|NA|TRBJ1-4
CAWGSREKLFF
TGTGCCTGGGGGAGTCGTGAAAAACTGTTTTTT
>NA|TRBV27|NA|TRBJ2-2
CASSPFSRGELFF
TGTGCCAGCAGTCCCTTCTCCCGCGGGGAGCTGTTTTTT
>NA|TRBV19|NA|TRBJ2-3
CASNGNLGATQYF
TGTGCCAGCAACGGCAATCTGGGGGCTACGCAGTATTTT
>NA|TRBV5-1|TRBD2|TRBJ2-1
CASGGLAAGEGNEQFF
TGCGCCAGCGGAGGACTAGCGGCGGGAGAGGGGAATGAGCAGTTCTTC
>once|TRBV7-7|TRBD2|TRBJ2-2
CASSLISGRGTGELFF
TGTGCTAGCAGCTTAATTAGCGGGAGAGGAACCGGGGAGCTGTTTTTT
>NA|TRBV20-1|NA|TRBJ2-1
CSARGGSEQFF
TGCAGTGCTAGAGGAGGAAGTGAGCAGTTCTTC
>NA|TRBV7-2|TRBD1|TRBJ2-5
CASSLVQGVETQYF
TGTGCCAGCAGCTTAGTCCAGGGGGTGGAGACCCAGTACTTC
>NA|TRBV5-1|NA|TRBJ2-7
CASGQNTYEQYF
TGCGCCAGCGGCCAGAATACCTACGAGCAGTACTTC
>NA|TRBV5-1|TRBD1|TRBJ2-6
CASSPNPGQLDVLTF
TGCGCCAGCAGCCCCAATCCGGGACAGTTGGACGTCCTGACTTTC
>NA|TRBV7-8|NA|TRBJ2-1
CASSPPAAYNEQFF
TGTGCCAGCAGCCCGCCCGCGGCTTACAATGAGCAGTTCTTC
>NA|TRBV15|NA|TRBJ1-1
CATGRMNTEAFF
TGTGCCACCGGGAGGATGAACACTGAAGCTTTCTTT
>NA|TRBV28|NA|TRBJ1-1
CASTTFGAAFF
TGTGCCAGCACCACTTTTGGAGCGGCTTTCTTT
>NA|TRBV5-6|NA|TRBJ1-6
CASTRDPTRRQSPLHF
TGTGCCAGCACCAGAGACCCGACCCGGCGGCAATCACCCCTCCACTTT
>NA|TRBV9|NA|TRBJ2-7
CASSPVSGTYEQYF
TGTGCCAGCAGCCCGGTGAGCGGAACGTACGAGCAGTACTTC
>NA|TRBV4-1|NA|TRBJ2-1
CASSQDSRESWDEQFF
TGCGCCAGCAGCCAAGATTCAAGGGAGTCATGGGATGAGCAGTTCTTC
>NA|TRBV6-4|TRBD1|TRBJ2-2
CASSTDRVTGELFF
TGTGCCAGCAGTACGGACAGGGTCACCGGGGAGCTGTTTTTT
>NA|TRBV6-1|TRBD1|TRBJ1-1
CASSEDRATEAFF
TGTGCCAGCAGTGAGGACAGGGCGACTGAAGCTTTCTTT
>NA|TRBV7-2|NA|TRBJ2-3
CASSLVGGAQYF
TGTGCCAGCAGCTTAGTCGGAGGTGCGCAGTATTTT
>NA|TRBV5-6|NA|TRBJ2-3
CASSPDRAFLTDTQYF
TGTGCCAGCAGCCCGGACAGAGCCTTCCTCACAGATACGCAGTATTTT
>NA|TRBV7-9|TRBD1|TRBJ2-6
CASSSLISDRSANVLTF
TGTGCCAGCAGCTCCCTAATATCGGACAGGTCGGCCAACGTCCTGACTTTC
>NA|TRBV5-1|NA|TRBJ1-1
CASSLVGGGDTEAFF
TGCGCCAGCAGCTTGGTAGGGGGAGGGGACACTGAAGCTTTCTTT
>NA|TRBV5-6|NA|TRBJ2-6
CASSLAAGSGANVLTF
TGTGCCAGCAGCTTGGCTGCGGGGTCCGGGGCCAACGTCCTGACTTTC
>NA|TRBV5-1|NA|TRBJ2-3
CASSLSGRLADTQYF
TGCGCCAGCAGCTTGTCAGGCCGGCTGGCAGATACGCAGTATTTT
>NA|TRBV5-1|TRBD2|TRBJ2-1
CASSFMTSGSSYNEQFF
TGCGCCAGCAGCTTCATGACTAGCGGGAGCTCCTACAATGAGCAGTTCTTC
>NA|TRBV5-1|NA|TRBJ1-1
CASRLAGTLNTEAFF
TGCGCCAGCAGATTGGCCGGGACACTTAACACTGAAGCTTTCTTT
>NA|TRBV5-1|NA|TRBJ2-6
CASSPAGANVLTF
TGCGCCAGCAGTCCTGCTGGGGCCAACGTCCTGACTTTC
>NA|TRBV5-1|TRBD2|TRBJ2-7
CASSLGGSGRLYEQYF
TGCGCCAGCAGCTTGGGGGGTAGCGGGAGATTATACGAGCAGTACTTC
>NA|TRBV27|NA|TRBJ1-5
CASSLSYSNQPQHF
TGTGCCAGCAGTTTATCATATAGCAATCAGCCCCAGCATTTT
>NA|TRBV7-9|NA|TRBJ1-1
CASSPRQTNTEAFF
TGTGCCAGCAGCCCCAGACAAACGAACACTGAAGCTTTCTTT
>NA|TRBV30|NA|TRBJ1-3
CALSSGNTIYF
TGTGCCCTAAGCTCTGGAAACACCATATATTTT
>NA|TRBV6-5|TRBD1|TRBJ2-7
CAVGTGYEQYF
TGTGCCGTGGGGACAGGTTACGAGCAGTACTTC
>NA|TRBV27|NA|TRBJ1-1
CASSPDRITEAFF
TGTGCCAGCAGTCCTGACAGGATTACTGAAGCTTTCTTT
>NA|TRBV10-3|NA|TRBJ2-7
CAISEQGETWFYEQYF
TGTGCCATCAGTGAACAAGGGGAAACCTGGTTCTACGAGCAGTACTTC
>NA|TRBV23-1|NA|TRBJ2-4
CASSQLDLAKNIQYF
TGCGCCAGCAGTCAACTAGACCTAGCCAAAAACATTCAGTACTTC
>NA|TRBV9|TRBD2|TRBJ2-4
CASSAVGGTASIQYF
TGTGCCAGCAGCGCCGTCGGGGGGACCGCATCCATTCAGTACTTC
>NA|TRBV7-2|TRBD1|TRBJ1-5
CASGQAGNQPQHF
TGTGCCAGCGGACAGGCGGGCAATCAGCCCCAGCATTTT
>NA|TRBV7-8|NA|TRBJ2-1
CASSPRSEQFF
TGTGCCAGCAGCCCGCGGTCTGAGCAGTTCTTC
>NA|TRBV5-1|NA|TRBJ2-1
CASSLVQVDEQFF
TGCGCCAGCAGCTTGGTTCAGGTAGATGAGCAGTTCTTC
>NA|TRBV28|NA|TRBJ2-7
CASSFRVRYEQYF
TGTGCCAGCAGTTTCAGGGTCCGCTACGAGCAGTACTTC
>NA|TRBV27|TRBD1|TRBJ1-1
CASRETGATEAFF
TGTGCCAGCAGGGAGACAGGGGCCACTGAAGCTTTCTTT
>NA|TRBV27|NA|TRBJ2-3
CASSLLRGNTDTQYF
TGTGCCAGCAGTTTATTAAGGGGAAACACAGATACGCAGTATTTT
>NA|TRBV2|TRBD2|TRBJ2-3
CASNFGTSGKSSPDTQYF
TGTGCCAGCAATTTCGGGACTAGCGGAAAAAGTTCCCCAGATACGCAGTATTTT
>NA|TRBV6-1|TRBD1|TRBJ1-4
CASSEKPGGGFEKLFF
TGTGCCAGCAGTGAGAAACCAGGGGGCGGGTTTGAAAAACTGTTTTTT
>NA|TRBV5-1|TRBD1|TRBJ1-2
CASSTGQGNYGYTF
TGCGCCAGCAGCACCGGACAGGGGAACTATGGCTACACCTTC
>NA|TRBV6-1|NA|TRBJ2-5
CASSDFPGNQETQYF
TGTGCCAGCAGTGATTTTCCGGGAAACCAAGAGACCCAGTACTTC
>NA|TRBV19|TRBD1|TRBJ2-1
CASSLRDSQRHNEQFF
TGTGCCAGTAGCCTCCGGGACAGCCAAAGGCACAATGAGCAGTTCTTC